The 2 T cell receptor beta chains below were found in one sample sequenced in a study of cytomegalovirus exposure and HLA in healthy donors. Amplification used 60 Vbeta primers and 13 Jbeta primers. The data were produced by immunoSEQ multiplex PCR, yet TCRdb's version contains in-frame clones alone and is incomplete. The sample has some 94,000 clones, just under 70% seen once. Sequencing was carried out using PBMCs. These receptors all stem from a man aged 45 to 65 in good health and CMV-seronegative.

This clone was seen once. The J gene is TRBJ2-7, the V gene TRBV28, with TRBD2 matching over 8 bases. The CDR3 is 15 amino acids. Germline V gives CDR1 MDHEN, CDR2 SYDVKM. J lost 4 bases, V lost 7 bases, and 12 bases had no gene match. CDR3 sequence reads: CASTNTGTRSYEQYF. The DNA of the CDR3 is TGTGCCAGCACCAATACCGGGACTAGAAGTTACGAGCAGTACTTC.

This chain links TRBV5-4 with TRBJ1-6; tentative D call: TRBD1 (5 bases). The CDR3 runs to 15 residues. Trimming stripped 3 bases from V and 7 bases from J, with 14 bases between. Germline V CDR1 and CDR2: SGHNT, YYREEE (reference sequence). CDR3 DNA sequence: TGTGCCAGCAGCTGGGGGAGGCGGGAGAATTCACCCCTCCACTTT. Translation: CASSWGRRENSPLHF.